The 10 T cell receptor beta chains listed next were all sequenced from one sample in a study of T cell responses to AZD1222 COVID-19 vaccine. Profiled with immunoSEQ multiplex PCR; TCRdb holds only in-frame clones, not every one. The top ten clones hold roughly 5% of a sample with 80,000 to 90,000 clones, about 93% of them seen once. Sequencing used peripheral blood, obtained on day 0 of MenACWY control vaccination. Receptors were obtained from an adult in good health.

V is TRBV5-1 and J is TRBJ1-1, with 8 bases matching TRBD1. V was pared by 5 bases and J by 4 bases, with 10 bases of the junction left unmatched. Per the germline V gene, CDR1 is SGHRS and CDR2 is YFSETQ. The CDR3 is made up of 15 amino acids. The CDR3 DNA reads as TGCGCCAGCAGGCTCCCGACAGGGGAGGCCACTGAAGCTTTCTTT. Translated: CASRLPTGEATEAFF. Complete variable domain (other parts from reference TRBV5-1 and TRBJ1-1): KAGVTQTPRYLIKTRGQQVTLSCSPISGHRSVSWYQQTPGQGLQFLFEYFSETQRNKGNFPGRFSGRQFSNSRSEMNVSTLELGDSALYLCASRLPTGEATEAFFGQGTRLTVV.

The chain employs TRBV27 and TRBJ2-7; D gene unclear. The CDR3 is 13 amino acids. Trimming removed 1 base at V and 0 bases at J, with 4 bases between. Per germline, CDR1 MNHEY and CDR2 SMNVEV (reference sequence). The chain's CDR3 is CASSLLSSYEQYF. The CDR3 DNA reads TGTGCCAGCAGTTTATTAAGCTCCTACGAGCAGTACTTC.

This chain joins TRBV28 and TRBJ1-5, with D perhaps matching TRBD1 (5 bases). Germline V gene lookup returns CDR1 MDHEN and CDR2 SYDVKM. This CDR3 contains 17 residues. Trimming removed 1 base from V and 0 bases from J, with 13 bases in between. CDR3 sequence: CASSLFQGGYSNQPQHF. CDR3 coding DNA: TGTGCCAGCAGTTTATTCCAGGGAGGGTATAGCAATCAGCCCCAGCATTTT.

This clone was seen only once. The chain combines TRBV3-1 (or the pseudogene TRBV3-2) with TRBJ2-3; 8 nucleotides align to TRBD2. Trimming removed 1 base from V and 2 bases from J; junction bases left unmatched: 11. CDR3 size: 18 residues. Per germline, CDR1 LGHDT and CDR2 YNNKEL (reference sequence). CDR3 protein: CASSQGVSGVGSTDTQYF. CDR3 bases: TGTGCCAGCAGCCAAGGAGTTAGCGGGGTCGGTTCCACAGATACGCAGTATTTT.

This sequence joins TRBV6-5 and TRBJ1-5; 10 bases agree with TRBD1. Germline CDR1 reads MNHEY; CDR2 reads SVGAGI. The CDR3 runs 15 residues. The junction had 9 bases not matched to a gene; V was cut back by 6 bases and J by 7 bases. CDR3 loop: CASRPDRGLEQPQHF. As DNA, the CDR3 is TGTGCCAGCAGACCCGACAGGGGGCTGGAACAGCCCCAGCATTTT.

The chain links TRBV7-9 to TRBJ1-6, with 11 bases matching TRBD1. V lost 5 bases to trimming and J lost 9 bases; unmatched junction nucleotides: 9. The CDR3 sequence is 16 residues long. The germline gives CDR1 SEHNR, CDR2 FQNEAQ (reference sequence). CDR3 sequence (DNA): TGTGCCAGCAGCCCATCCGGACAGGGGGCCCGTTCACCCCTCCACTTT. Its translation is CASSPSGQGARSPLHF.

V and J are TRBV11-2 and TRBJ1-1; D is unclear. Trimming left V 3 bases short and J 5 bases short, with 10 bases between. The CDR3 length is 13 residues. Germline CDR1 reads SGHAT; CDR2 reads FQNNGV. The CDR3 here is CASSFYMETEAFF. The CDR3, as DNA: TGTGCCAGCAGCTTCTACATGGAAACTGAAGCTTTCTTT.

The J gene is TRBJ1-1, the V gene TRBV5-1; perhaps TRBD1 as D (6 bases). Germline lookup yields CDR1 SGHRS and CDR2 YFSETQ. The CDR3 is 15 residues long. Between the trimmed V and J ends, which lost 4 bases and 0 bases, there was a span of 13 bases. The CDR3 sequence is CASSPVQGLNTEAFF. CDR3 in DNA: TGCGCCAGCAGCCCCGTCCAGGGGTTGAACACTGAAGCTTTCTTT. Full variable domain (rest looked up from reference TRBV5-1 and TRBJ1-1): KAGVTQTPRYLIKTRGQQVTLSCSPISGHRSVSWYQQTPGQGLQFLFEYFSETQRNKGNFPGRFSGRQFSNSRSEMNVSTLELGDSALYLCASSPVQGLNTEAFFGQGTRLTVV.

Written as DNA, the CDR3 is TGTGCCACCAGTGATTATACTTGGAGCTACACCTTC. Translated, it gives CATSDYTWSYTF. The rearrangement links TRBV24-1 to TRBJ1-2; D remains unclear. The germline V gene encodes CDR1 KGHDR and CDR2 SFDVKD. This CDR3 region has 12 residues. Trimming cost V 2 bases and J 9 bases, with 9 bases left between them.

The J gene is TRBJ2-4, the V gene TRBV4-1; 8 bases line up with TRBD2. Germline-derived CDR1 and CDR2 are MGHRA and YSYEKL. The CDR3 covers 15 residues. The ends lost 0 bases at V and 5 bases at J; junction bases unmatched: 3. CDR3 DNA sequence: TGCGCCAGCAGCCAAGATCAGCGGGGGCAAAACATTCAGTACTTC. Its protein is CASSQDQRGQNIQYF.